This record concerns one T cell receptor beta chain sequence. This sample was included in a study of T-cell memory formation after mild COVID-19. Per germline, CDR1 SGHVS and CDR2 FQNEAQ. V lost 1 base to trimming and J lost 5 bases, with 8 bases between them. The CDR3 is 13 amino acids. TCRdb re-called the 5' RACE reads through MiXCR, storing one row per CDR3 protein. The sample lists fewer than 50,000 distinct CDR3 sequences; 8.5% to 10% were seen once. This chain uses TRBV7-8 with TRBJ1-1; tentative D call: TRBD1 (5 bases). This receptor was obtained from an adult woman who had mild COVID-19 (a few samples of this study predate the infection). Cell type and time point are not known. The sample was PBMCs or a T cell subset sorted from them (not recorded which). The CDR3 is CASSLEGATEAFF. The CDR3 coding sequence is TGTGCCAGCAGCTTAGAAGGGGCTACTGAAGCTTTCTTT.